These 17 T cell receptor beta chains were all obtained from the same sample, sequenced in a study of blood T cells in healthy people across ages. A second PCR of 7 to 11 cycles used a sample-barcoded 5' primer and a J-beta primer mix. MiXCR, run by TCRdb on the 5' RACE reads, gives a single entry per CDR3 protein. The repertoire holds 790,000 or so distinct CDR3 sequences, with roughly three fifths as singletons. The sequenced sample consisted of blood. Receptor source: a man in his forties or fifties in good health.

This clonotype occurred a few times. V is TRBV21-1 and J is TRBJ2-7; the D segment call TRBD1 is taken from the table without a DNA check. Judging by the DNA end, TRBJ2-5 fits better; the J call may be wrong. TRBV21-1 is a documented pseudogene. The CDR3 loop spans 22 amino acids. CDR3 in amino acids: CASTPISQCGQGPSFSAETQYF. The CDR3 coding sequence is TGTGCCAGCACCCCTATATCGCAATGTGGACAGGGGCCTTCATTCAGCGCAGAGACCCAGTACTTC.

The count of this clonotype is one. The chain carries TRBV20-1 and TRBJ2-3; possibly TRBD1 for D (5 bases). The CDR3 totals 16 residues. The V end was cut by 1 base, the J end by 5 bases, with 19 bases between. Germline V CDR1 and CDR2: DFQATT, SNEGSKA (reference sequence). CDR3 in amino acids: CSARANPPDRGDTQYF. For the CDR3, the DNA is TGCAGTGCTAGAGCTAACCCCCCCGATAGGGGAGATACGCAGTATTTT.

The CDR3 loop reads CASSASTGFEQFF. The CDR3 DNA follows: TGTGCCAGCAGCGCCAGCACGGGGTTTGAGCAGTTCTTC. This chain joins TRBV7-9 and TRBJ2-1; D perhaps matches TRBD2 (5 bases). With 5 bases removed from V and 9 bases from J, the gap between germline ends came to 14 bases. The CDR3 runs to 13 residues. The germline V gene has CDR1 SEHNR and CDR2 FQNEAQ (reference sequence).

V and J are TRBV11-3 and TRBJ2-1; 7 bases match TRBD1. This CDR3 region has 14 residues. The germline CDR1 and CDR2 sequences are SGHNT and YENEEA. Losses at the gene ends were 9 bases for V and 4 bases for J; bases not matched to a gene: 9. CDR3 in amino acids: CARSPRTGYNEQFF. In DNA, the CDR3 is TGTGCCAGAAGCCCACGGACAGGATACAATGAGCAGTTCTTC.

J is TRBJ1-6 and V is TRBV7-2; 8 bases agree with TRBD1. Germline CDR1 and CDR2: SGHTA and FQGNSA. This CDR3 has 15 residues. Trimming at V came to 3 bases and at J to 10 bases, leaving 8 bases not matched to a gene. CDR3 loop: CASSFGQGEGSPLHF. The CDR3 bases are TGTGCCAGCAGCTTCGGACAGGGCGAGGGATCACCCCTCCACTTT.

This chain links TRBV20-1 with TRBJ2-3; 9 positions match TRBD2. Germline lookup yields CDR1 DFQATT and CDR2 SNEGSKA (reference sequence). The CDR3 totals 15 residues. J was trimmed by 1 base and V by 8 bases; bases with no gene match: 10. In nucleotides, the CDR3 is TGCAGTCCTCTGCGGGGGGGTTACGGCACAGATACGCAGTATTTT. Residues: CSPLRGGYGTDTQYF.

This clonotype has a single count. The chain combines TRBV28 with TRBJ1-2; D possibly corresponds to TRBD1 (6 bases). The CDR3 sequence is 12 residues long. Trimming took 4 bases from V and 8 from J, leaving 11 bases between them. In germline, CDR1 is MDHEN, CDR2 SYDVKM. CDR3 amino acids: CASSWVRGGYTF. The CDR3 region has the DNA TGTGCCAGCAGTTGGGTGAGGGGGGGCTACACCTTC.

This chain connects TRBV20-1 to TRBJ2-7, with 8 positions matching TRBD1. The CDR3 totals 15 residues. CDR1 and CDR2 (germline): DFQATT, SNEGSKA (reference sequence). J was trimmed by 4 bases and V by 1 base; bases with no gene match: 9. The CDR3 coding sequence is TGCAGTGCTAGAGGGGACAGGCTTGGGTCTTACGAGCAGTACTTC. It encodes CSARGDRLGSYEQYF.

CDR3 in DNA: TGTGCCAGCAGCCAAGACTCTGAGGCCTTCAGGGGATTTAACACTGAAGCTTTCTTT. Amino acids: CASSQDSEAFRGFNTEAFF. This chain links TRBV14 with TRBJ1-1; TRBD1 is a possible D gene (6 bases). V was cut by 0 bases and J by 2 bases, with 22 bases left in between. The CDR3 runs 19 residues. CDR1 and CDR2 (germline): SGHDN, FVKESK.

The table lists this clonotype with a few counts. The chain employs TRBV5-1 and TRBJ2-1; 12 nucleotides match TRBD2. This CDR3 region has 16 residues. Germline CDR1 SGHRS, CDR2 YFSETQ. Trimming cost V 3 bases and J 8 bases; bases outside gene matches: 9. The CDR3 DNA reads TGCGCCAGCAGCTCCCTAGCGGGAGGGGGGGTGGATGAGCAGTTCTTC. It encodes CASSSLAGGGVDEQFF.

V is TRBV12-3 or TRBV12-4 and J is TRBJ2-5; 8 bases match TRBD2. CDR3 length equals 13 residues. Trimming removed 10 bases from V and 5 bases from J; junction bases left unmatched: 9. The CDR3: CATSGGRRETQYF. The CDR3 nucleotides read TGTGCCACCTCGGGAGGGCGAAGGGAGACCCAGTACTTC.

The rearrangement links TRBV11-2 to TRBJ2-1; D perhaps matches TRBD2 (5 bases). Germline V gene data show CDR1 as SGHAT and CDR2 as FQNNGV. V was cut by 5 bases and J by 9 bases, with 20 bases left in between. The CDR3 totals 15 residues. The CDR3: CASSQPFPRGSEQFF. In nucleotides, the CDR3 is TGTGCCAGCAGCCAACCTTTTCCTCGGGGTAGTGAGCAGTTCTTC.

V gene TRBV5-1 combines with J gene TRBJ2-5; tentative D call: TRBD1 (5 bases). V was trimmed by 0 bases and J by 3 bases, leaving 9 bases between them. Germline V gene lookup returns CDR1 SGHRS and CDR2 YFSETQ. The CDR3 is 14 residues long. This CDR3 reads CASSLVLQEETQYF. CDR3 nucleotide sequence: TGCGCCAGCAGCTTGGTCCTACAGGAAGAGACCCAGTACTTC.

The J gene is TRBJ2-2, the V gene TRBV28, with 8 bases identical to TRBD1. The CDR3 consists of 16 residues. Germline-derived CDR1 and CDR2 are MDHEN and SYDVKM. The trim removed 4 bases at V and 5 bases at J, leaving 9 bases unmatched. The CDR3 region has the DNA TGTGCCAGCAGTTCCGGACAGGGTCGGAGTACCGGGGAGCTGTTTTTT. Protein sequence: CASSSGQGRSTGELFF.

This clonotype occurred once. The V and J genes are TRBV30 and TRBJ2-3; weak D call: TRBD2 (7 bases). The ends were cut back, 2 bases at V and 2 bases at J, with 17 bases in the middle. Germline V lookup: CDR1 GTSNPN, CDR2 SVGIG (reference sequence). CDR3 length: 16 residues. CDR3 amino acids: CAWSIGAGGHTDTQYF. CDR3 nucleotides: TGTGCCTGGAGTATAGGGGCCGGGGGGCACACAGATACGCAGTATTTT.

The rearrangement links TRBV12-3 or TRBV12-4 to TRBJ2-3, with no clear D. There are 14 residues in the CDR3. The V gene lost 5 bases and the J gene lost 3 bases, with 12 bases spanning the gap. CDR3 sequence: CASSIMGITDTQYF. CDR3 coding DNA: TGTGCCAGCAGTATCATGGGTATAACAGATACGCAGTATTTT.

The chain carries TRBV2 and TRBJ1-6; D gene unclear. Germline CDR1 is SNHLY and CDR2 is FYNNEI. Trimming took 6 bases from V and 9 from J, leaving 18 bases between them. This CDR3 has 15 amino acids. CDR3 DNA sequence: TGTGCCAGCAGGCACGCGGGGTCGCAAGGTTCACCCCTCCACTTT. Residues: CASRHAGSQGSPLHF.